The T cell receptor (beta chain) described here comes from a study of T cells in Graves' hyperthyroidism and ophthalmopathy. Study outcomes and limitations: The blood repertoire included most of the expanded thyroid clonotypes above 0.001.

TCR beta CDR3 regions were amplified from RNA. The HTBI primer set was used in a first-round RT-PCR of the TCR CDR3. Each CDR3 protein is one row after TCRdb ran MiXCR on the multiplex PCR reads. The sample yields 600,000 or so distinct CDR3 sequences, approximately 44% seen once. Stability of Graves' hyperthyroidism was defined as absent ophthalmopathy progression within 18 months. This clonotype was counted many times. Its antigen remains unidentified. This CDR3 has 13 residues. Trimming cost V 6 bases and J 4 bases, with 11 bases left between them. In germline, CDR1 is KGHDR, CDR2 SFDVKD. Sequenced sample: peripheral blood or thyroid tissue (not recorded which). The chain combines TRBV24-1 with TRBJ1-2; no firm D call. This sequence originates from a young woman with Graves' hyperthyroidism. CDR3 in amino acids: CATSTAGSYGYTF. DNA of the CDR3: TGTGCCACCAGTACTGCGGGGAGCTATGGCTACACCTTC.